This T cell receptor beta chain was retrieved from a study of response to subunit inactivated influenza vaccine. MiXCR was run by TCRdb on the RT-PCR reads, yielding one entry per CDR3 protein. The data show about 540,000 distinct CDR3 sequences, with 11% to 15% seen just once and around 10% held by the top ten. Study conclusions and caveats: Few new T cells, the authors suggested, are recruited by each seasonal influenza vaccination.

This CDR3 contains 15 residues. Germline V gene data show CDR1 as SGHTA and CDR2 as FQGTGA. V was trimmed by 3 bases and J by 2 bases, leaving 13 bases between them. In this sample, this clonotype turned up a few times. Antigen specificity is unknown. The sample in question was PBMCs from blood, obtained approximately 12 days after vaccination. The receptor was isolated from a man aged 45-60 years who received an inactivated influenza vaccine. The chain recombines TRBV7-3 with TRBJ2-5; tentative D call: TRBD1 (5 bases). CDR3 DNA: TGTGCCAGCAGCTTCCAGGGCCAGGCTCAAGAGACCCAGTACTTC. Amino acid sequence: CASSFQGQAQETQYF.